These 4 T cell receptor beta chains were all obtained from the same sample, sequenced in a study of post-analysis software for immune sequencing data. Unique-molecular-identifier-tagged TCR beta cDNA libraries were used. TCRdb called the PCR reads again in MiXCR, with one record for every CDR3 protein. This table has 750,000 to 950,000 distinct CDR3 sequences, 40% to 55% appearing once. Findings and limits, study-wide: Controls had lower frequencies than patients of four or five TRBV segments, which included TRBV5-6, TRBV5-1 and TRBV20-1.

No antigens are known for them. Sequencing input: blood. These receptors were taken from a girl aged 10-17 years with multiple sclerosis.

The V and J genes are TRBV7-2 and TRBJ2-7; D gene unclear. CDR1 and CDR2 (germline): SGHTA, FQGNSA. The V end was cut by 3 bases, the J end by 3 bases, with 15 bases between. The CDR3 totals 15 residues. The CDR3 DNA reads TGTGCCAGCAGCTTGGCCCCAGCGACGGTCTACGAGCAGTACTTC. It yields the protein CASSLAPATVYEQYF.

The chain couples TRBV7-9 to TRBJ2-7, with D perhaps being TRBD1 or TRBD2 (5 bases each). Trimming cost V 6 bases and J 3 bases, with 12 bases left between them. The CDR3 consists of 13 residues. The V gene's germline CDR1 is SEHNR and CDR2 FQNEAQ (reference sequence). DNA for the CDR3: TGTGCCAGCAGAGGGGAGACTGGCTACGAGCAGTACTTC. This sequence encodes CASRGETGYEQYF.

On this clonotype: The junction departs from germline at one end; a sequencing error may be responsible. The gene calls are TRBV5-1 and TRBJ2-1; 9 nucleotides align to TRBD2. There are 15 residues in the CDR3. Germline V gives CDR1 SGHRS, CDR2 YFSETQ. CDR3 in DNA: TGCGCCAGCAGCTTAGGTAGCGGGAGACCCAATGGGCAGTTCTTC. Protein product: CASSLGSGRPNGQFF. The variable domain in full, with the rest retrieved from reference TRBV5-1 and TRBJ2-1, is KAGVTQTPRYLIKTRGQQVTLSCSPISGHRSVSWYQQTPGQGLQFLFEYFSETQRNKGNFPGRFSGRQFSNSRSEMNVSTLELGDSALYLCASSLGSGRPNGQFFGPGTRLTVL.

This clonotype was observed a few times. The rearrangement uses TRBV6-4 and TRBJ2-3; TRBD2 matches at 9 bases. Germline V CDR1 and CDR2: MRHNA, SNTAGT. Trimming removed 7 bases from V and 4 bases from J; junction bases left unmatched: 12. The CDR3 totals 16 residues. CDR3 loop: CASKVEAGGGPDTQYF. The CDR3 nucleotides read TGTGCCAGCAAAGTCGAAGCGGGAGGAGGTCCAGATACGCAGTATTTT.